The 11 T cell receptor beta chains given below trace back to one sample, sequenced in a study of post-analysis software for immune sequencing data. General study results and limits: With TRBV5-6, TRBV5-1 and TRBV20-1 included, 5 or 6 TRBV segments were more frequent in patients than in controls.

These TCRs' antigens remain unknown. cDNA libraries of TCR beta carried unique molecular identifiers. TCRdb ran MiXCR on the PCR reads and lists one entry per CDR3 protein. The sample lists roughly 540,000 distinct CDR3 sequences, 30% to 40% occurring once. Material: blood. The receptors here all came from a girl aged 2-17 years with multiple sclerosis.

This clonotype showed up just a few times. The chain links TRBV6-5 to TRBJ2-7; D uncertain. Germline V CDR1 and CDR2: MNHEY, SVGAGI. The CDR3 consists of 14 residues. V was pared by 0 bases and J by 1 base, with 7 bases between. The CDR3 coding sequence is TGTGCCAGCAGTTACTCGATGTTATCCTACGAGCAGTACTTC. It is translated as CASSYSMLSYEQYF.

This clonotype showed up just a few times. This rearrangement joins TRBV6-5 to TRBJ1-2; TRBD1 agrees at 7 bases. J was trimmed by 8 bases and V by 4 bases; bases with no gene match: 10. The germline V gene has CDR1 MNHEY and CDR2 SVGAGI. The CDR3 extends over 14 amino acids. The CDR3 DNA reads as TGTGCCAGCAGTTTCAGACAGGGCTCTACGGGCTACACCTTC. It is translated as CASSFRQGSTGYTF.

This clonotype was seen only once. The chain carries TRBV5-1 and TRBJ2-3; D possibly uses TRBD1 or TRBD2 (6 bases each). Germline V gene sequence: CDR1 SGHRS, CDR2 YFSETQ. The CDR3 sequence is 15 residues long. Trimming took off 3 bases at V and 8 bases at J, with 19 bases between the two ends. Here the CDR3 reads CASSWRDTSGGTQYF. The DNA for the CDR3 is TGCGCCAGCAGCTGGCGGGACACTAGTGGGGGTACGCAGTATTTT.

This clonotype was counted only a few times. The chain joins TRBV29-1 to TRBJ2-7; 7 nucleotides match TRBD1. This CDR3 comprises 11 residues. CDR1 SQVTM and CDR2 ANQGSEA come from the germline V gene. The junction had 4 bases not matched to a gene; V was cut back by 6 bases and J by 5 bases. The CDR3 spells CSVNRGHEQYF. The CDR3 DNA reads TGCAGCGTGAACAGGGGCCACGAGCAGTACTTC.

The gene calls are TRBV7-9 and TRBJ2-5, with TRBD1 matching 7 bases. V gave up 3 bases and J gave up 5 bases; unmatched junction bases: 9. This CDR3 region has 15 residues. Looked up from germline, CDR1 is SEHNR and CDR2 is FQNEAQ (reference sequence). CDR3 protein: CASSFPQGVGETQYF. As DNA, the CDR3 is TGTGCCAGCAGCTTTCCCCAGGGGGTCGGGGAGACCCAGTACTTC.

This clonotype turned up a few times. CDR3 nucleotides: TGTGCCAGCAGCTCCATAGGGGGGGATGGCTACACCTTC. Its translation is CASSSIGGDGYTF. This sequence joins TRBV6-5 and TRBJ1-2; the D gene is possibly TRBD1 (6 bases). The V end lost 6 bases, the J end lost 6 bases, and 14 bases lay between the germline ends. Germline V CDR1 and CDR2: MNHEY, SVGAGI. The CDR3 is 13 amino acids.

The chain carries TRBV15 and TRBJ2-3; 9 bases align to TRBD2. With 5 bases clipped from V and 0 bases from J, the junction kept 3 bases outside the gene matches. The CDR3 consists of 15 residues. CDR1 is LNHNV, CDR2 YYDKDF, per germline (reference sequence). CDR3 sequence reads: CATSASGGSTDTQYF. CDR3 coding DNA: TGTGCCACCAGCGCGAGCGGGGGGAGCACAGATACGCAGTATTTT.

The chain combines TRBV10-3 with TRBJ1-2; possibly TRBD1 for D (5 bases). The CDR3 contains 13 residues. The ends were cut back, 4 bases at V and 2 bases at J, with 8 bases in the middle. Germline CDR1 reads ENHRY; CDR2 reads SYGVKD. The CDR3 loop is CAISGQPNYGYTF. DNA for the CDR3: TGTGCCATCAGTGGACAGCCGAACTATGGCTACACCTTC.

This clonotype was seen more than once but under ten times. V gene TRBV20-1 combines with J gene TRBJ1-2, with D possibly matching TRBD1 (5 bases). CDR1 is DFQATT, CDR2 SNEGSKA, per germline (reference sequence). CDR3 length: 15 residues. The V end was cut by 5 bases, the J end by 6 bases, with 22 bases between. For the CDR3, the DNA is TGCAGTGCTCCTTCCGAATCCGGGGACCGAGATGGCTACACCTTC. The encoded protein is CSAPSESGDRDGYTF.

This chain joins TRBV20-1 and TRBJ2-7, with D perhaps being TRBD1 or TRBD2 (5 bases each). CDR1 DFQATT and CDR2 SNEGSKA come from the germline V gene (reference sequence). This CDR3 is built from 15 residues. V was shortened by 5 bases and J by 2 bases, with 19 bases between the two germline ends. CDR3 in amino acids: CSAPVRPGRPYEQYF. CDR3 nucleotide sequence: TGCAGTGCTCCGGTCCGTCCGGGACGCCCCTACGAGCAGTACTTC.

This clonotype was counted between two and nine times. The V gene is TRBV10-3, the J gene TRBJ2-7; D remains unclear. This CDR3 is 13 amino acids long. V was shortened by 4 bases and J by 6 bases, with 13 bases between the two germline ends. Germline values: CDR1 ENHRY, CDR2 SYGVKD. The CDR3 DNA sequence: TGTGCCATCAGTGGAAAAGGGATCCGCGAGCAGTACTTC. Its translation is CAISGKGIREQYF.